This TCR beta chain appears in the sequencing data of a study of blood T cell repertoires in COVID-19. Study at large: The cDNA or gDNA used as material had been derived from T cells, B-cell-depleted T cells, or PBMCs.

Germline loops: CDR1 KGHDR, CDR2 SFDVKD. J gave up 4 bases and V 0 bases, and 8 bases lay outside the gene matches. This CDR3 is 17 amino acids long. This table comes from immunoSEQ multiplex PCR, and its TCRdb copy is limited to in-frame clones, with some not included. Of over 200,000 clones listed, more than 80% are singletons. Seattle's enrolled individuals joined amid active infection and were then monitored longitudinally. Sequencing was done on a sample of peripheral blood. The gene calls are TRBV24-1 and TRBJ2-1; 7 bases match TRBD1. The clonotype comes from a man in his thirties or forties with COVID-19, enrolled during active disease. CDR3 coding DNA: TGTGCCACCAGTGATTTGGCAGGGGGTACTTCATACAATGAGCAGTTCTTC. Encoded protein: CATSDLAGGTSYNEQFF.